One and the same sample provided the 30 T cell receptor beta chains below, sequenced in a study of metastatic and nonmetastatic thyroid tumors. No treatment of any kind had been given to any patient before thyroid surgery. TCRdb re-called the PCR reads via MiXCR. In the table there are 29,000 or so clones, roughly 4.2% of which are singletons. The specimen sequenced was blood. These receptors were obtained from a female donor with papillary thyroid cancer or a benign thyroid nodule (not recorded which). Some clones in this sample may be carry-over from other donors' samples.

This clone showed up many times. This chain joins TRBV30 and TRBJ1-1; TRBD1 is a possible D gene (6 bases). CDR1 GTSNPN and CDR2 SVGIG come from the germline V gene (reference sequence). The CDR3 sequence is 13 residues long. The V end was cut by 3 bases, the J end by 4 bases, with 12 bases between. The CDR3 here is CAWSLTGFTEAFF. The CDR3 nucleotides read TGTGCCTGGAGCCTTACAGGGTTCACTGAAGCTTTCTTT.

This clone was seen a few times. CDR3 in amino acids: CASSKGGFNGYTF. The DNA for the CDR3 is TGTGCCAGCAGTAAAGGGGGATTCAATGGCTACACCTTC. The chain recombines TRBV27 with TRBJ1-2; weak D call: TRBD1 (6 bases). V was cut by 5 bases and J by 6 bases, with 13 bases left in between. The CDR3 length is 13 residues. The germline V gene has CDR1 MNHEY and CDR2 SMNVEV (reference sequence).

The table lists this clone with a few counts. The V gene is TRBV20-1, the J gene TRBJ1-2; D possibly corresponds to TRBD1 (5 bases). The germline V gene has CDR1 DFQATT and CDR2 SNEGSKA (reference sequence). This CDR3 is 12 amino acids long. Here the CDR3 reads CRAGRGEDGYTF. The CDR3 DNA sequence: TGCAGAGCGGGGCGAGGGGAAGATGGCTACACCTTC.

This chain joins TRBV20-1 and TRBJ2-3; no reliable D call. V lost 0 bases and J 2 bases, leaving 12 bases between the germline ends. The CDR3 has 15 residues. CDR1 is DFQATT and CDR2 is SNEGSKA in the germline V gene (reference sequence). CDR3 sequence: CSARDITSSTDTQYF. The CDR3 DNA sequence: TGCAGTGCTAGAGACATAACTTCCTCCACAGATACGCAGTATTTT.

This clone was counted a few times. V is TRBV7-2 and J is TRBJ2-7; 10 positions agree with TRBD2. The CDR3 has 14 residues. CDR1 is SGHTA, CDR2 FQGNSA, per germline. With V trimmed by 3 bases and J by 7 bases, 6 bases remained unmatched. This CDR3 is CASSFLAGAGEQYF. The CDR3 nucleotides read TGTGCCAGCAGCTTTCTAGCGGGAGCGGGAGAGCAGTACTTC. Using reference TRBV7-2 and TRBJ2-7 for the parts outside the CDR3, the full variable domain is GAGVSQSPSNKVTEKGKDVELRCDPISGHTALYWYRQSLGQGLEFLIYFQGNSAPDKSGLPSDRFSAERTGGSVSTLTIQRTQQEDSAVYLCASSFLAGAGEQYFGPGTRLTVT.

Comment on this clone: A read error is possible here, since a much larger clone lies one base away. Because it lacks the conserved phenylalanine or tryptophan at the end, this CDR3 is likely a read error. The chain carries TRBV4-1 and TRBJ2-5, with TRBD2 identical over 9 bases. This CDR3 contains 16 residues. Trimming at V came to 5 bases and at J to 1 base, leaving 8 bases not matched to a gene. Looked up from germline, CDR1 is MGHRA and CDR2 is YSYEKL. The CDR3 coding sequence is TGCGCCAGCAGCTCCCGACTAGCGGTTACCCAAGAGACCCAGTACCTC. Protein product: CASSSRLAVTQETQYL.

V usage is TRBV4-1 and J usage is TRBJ2-3; possibly TRBD1 for D (6 bases). This CDR3 spans 16 amino acids. The germline V gene has CDR1 MGHRA and CDR2 YSYEKL. Trimming shortened V by 4 bases and J by 0 bases, and 14 bases separated the two germline ends. The CDR3 sequence is CASSRTWTASTDTQYF. The CDR3 nucleotides read TGCGCCAGCAGCCGCACCTGGACAGCTAGCACAGATACGCAGTATTTT.

Worth noting for this clone: With a much larger clone just one base away, this may be a read error. Other DNA sequences within the sample encode an identical CDR3. This chain connects TRBV18 to TRBJ2-2; either TRBD1 or TRBD2 may fit D (5 bases each). The CDR3 runs to 16 residues. Germline lookup yields CDR1 KGHSH and CDR2 LQKENI. CDR3 in amino acids: CASSRGHTLGTGELFF. The CDR3 DNA sequence: TGTGCCAGCTCACGCGGACACACGCTGGGCACCGGGGAGCTGTTTTTC.

There are many counts of this clone. Being one base from a much bigger clone, this may be a read error. Other DNA sequences in the sample encode the same CDR3. V usage is TRBV2 and J usage is TRBJ1-1; D not resolved. Germline V lookup: CDR1 SNHLY, CDR2 FYNNEI. This CDR3 is 12 amino acids long. CDR3 DNA sequence: TGTGCCAGCAGTTCTAAGTACACTGAAGCCTTCTTT. Protein: CASSSKYTEAFF.

The chain employs TRBV5-1 and TRBJ2-5; 7 bases are a match to TRBD2. With 4 bases clipped from V and 4 bases from J, the junction kept 10 bases outside the gene matches. The V gene's germline CDR1 is SGHRS and CDR2 YFSETQ. This CDR3 has 15 residues. CDR3 residues: CASSPQAGEGETQYF. Written as DNA, the CDR3 is TGCGCCAGCAGCCCCCAGGCGGGAGAGGGAGAGACCCAGTACTTC.

This clone has a count of ten or more. This chain joins TRBV5-1 and TRBJ2-7; D is perhaps TRBD2 (5 bases). Trimming removed 4 bases at V and 5 bases at J, with 16 bases between. This CDR3 has 14 amino acids. Per the germline V gene, CDR1 is SGHRS and CDR2 is YFSETQ. The CDR3 region has the DNA TGCGCCAGCAGCGGGGAGCGGTGGGGAGACGAGCAGTACTTC. It yields the protein CASSGERWGDEQYF. Full variable domain (outside the CDR3, taken from reference TRBV5-1 and TRBJ2-7): KAGVTQTPRYLIKTRGQQVTLSCSPISGHRSVSWYQQTPGQGLQFLFEYFSETQRNKGNFPGRFSGRQFSNSRSEMNVSTLELGDSALYLCASSGERWGDEQYFGPGTRLTVT.

There are a few counts of this clone. The rearrangement joins TRBV11-3 to TRBJ2-6; D remains ambiguous. In germline, CDR1 is SGHNT, CDR2 YENEEA. This CDR3 comprises 13 residues. V was cut by 6 bases and J by 3 bases, with 6 bases left in between. CDR3 sequence: CASSLFGANVLTF. The DNA for the CDR3 is TGTGCCAGCAGTCTTTTTGGGGCCAACGTCCTGACTTTC. Variable domain in full (rest from reference TRBV11-3 and TRBJ2-6): EAGVVQSPRYKIIEKKQPVAFWCNPISGHNTLYWYLQNLGQGPELLIRYENEEAVDDSQLPKDRFSAERLKGVDSTLKIQPAELGDSAVYLCASSLFGANVLTFGAGSRLTVL.

V usage is TRBV13 and J usage is TRBJ1-6; 11 nucleotides align to TRBD1. V shed 5 bases and J 0 bases; nucleotides not matched to a gene: 12. The CDR3 runs to 20 residues. The germline V gene encodes CDR1 PRHDT and CDR2 FYEKMQ (reference sequence). The DNA for the CDR3 is TGTGCCAGCAGCGATCGGCGGGGACAGGGGGGAAGCTCCTATAATTCACCCCTCCACTTT. Residues: CASSDRRGQGGSSYNSPLHF.

The chain uses TRBV20-1 and TRBJ2-1; 11 bases match TRBD2. Losses at the gene ends were 3 bases for V and 3 bases for J; bases not matched to a gene: 4. Germline V gene sequence: CDR1 DFQATT, CDR2 SNEGSKA (reference sequence). The length of the CDR3 is 15 residues. CDR3 protein: CSARLLAGDYNEQFF. CDR3 coding DNA: TGCAGTGCTAGGTTACTAGCGGGAGACTACAATGAGCAGTTCTTC.

A note on this clone: Relative to the germline gene, one junction end is altered; a read error may explain this. The chain has TRBV2 and TRBJ2-5; 11 nucleotides line up with TRBD1. CDR1 SNHLY and CDR2 FYNNEI come from the germline V gene. There are 14 residues in the CDR3. DNA for the CDR3: TGTTCCAGCAGGACAGGGGGCCTCCAAGAGACCCAGTACTTC. Residues: CSSRTGGLQETQYF.

This clone was recorded at least ten times. V and J are TRBV9 and TRBJ2-5; 7 bases are a match to TRBD2. The CDR3 totals 16 residues. Germline V CDR1 and CDR2: SGDLS, YYNGEE. With V trimmed by 2 bases and J by 4 bases, 11 bases remained unmatched. CDR3 sequence (DNA): TGTGCCAGCAGCGTCGACTCCGGGACTATGACAGAGACCCAGTACTTC. Its translation: CASSVDSGTMTETQYF.

On this clone: The conserved final phenylalanine or tryptophan is absent from the CDR3, which likely points to a read error. V gene TRBV11-3 combines with J gene TRBJ2-3; D is perhaps TRBD1 (5 bases). The V and J ends lost 3 bases and 2 bases respectively, with 9 bases between them. The germline V gene has CDR1 SGHNT and CDR2 YENEEA. The CDR3 runs 14 residues. The CDR3 reads CASSFSRATDTQYS. The CDR3 DNA reads TGTGCCAGCAGCTTTAGCAGGGCCACAGATACGCAGTATTCT.

In regard to this clone: It may be a read error: a sequence one base away is much more abundant. The chain links TRBV5-4 to TRBJ2-1; D assignment may be TRBD1 or TRBD2 (5 bases each). This CDR3 contains 15 residues. Trimming removed 6 bases at V and 4 bases at J, with 17 bases between. The V gene's germline CDR1 is SGHNT and CDR2 YYREEE (reference sequence). The CDR3 coding sequence is TGTGCCAGCATCCTAACTCAGGGACCATACAATGAGCAGTTCTTC. It codes for CASILTQGPYNEQFF.

A few counts support this clone. The rearrangement joins TRBV15 to TRBJ1-5; D gene ambiguous. V lost 7 bases and J 4 bases, leaving 17 bases between the germline ends. The CDR3 totals 15 residues. From germline, CDR1 is LNHNV and CDR2 YYDKDF (reference sequence). In nucleotides, the CDR3 is TGTGCCACCAAGCCCCGCCGAACGGGGAATCAGCCCCAGCATTTT. This codes for CATKPRRTGNQPQHF.

This clone was observed many times. The CDR3 coding sequence is TGTGCCAGCAGCTGGACGGGACTAGCGATAAGGAATGAGCAGTTCTTC. It is translated as CASSWTGLAIRNEQFF. V usage is TRBV5-8 and J usage is TRBJ2-1; 10 nucleotides line up with TRBD2. There are 16 residues in the CDR3. Per germline, CDR1 SGHTS and CDR2 YDEGEE. With V trimmed by 3 bases and J by 7 bases, 10 bases remained unmatched.

The table lists this clone with many counts. The chain combines TRBV20-1 with TRBJ2-7; a possible D gene is TRBD2 (6 bases). This CDR3 has 12 amino acids. Germline V gene lookup returns CDR1 DFQATT and CDR2 SNEGSKA (reference sequence). Trimming took 7 bases from V and 3 from J, leaving 13 bases between them. The CDR3 loop is CSVWDSGYEQYF. Written as DNA, the CDR3 is TGCAGTGTTTGGGATAGCGGCTACGAGCAGTACTTC.

This clone has only a few counts. This may be a read error: a much more frequent sequence differs by one nucleotide. The gene calls are TRBV11-2 and TRBJ2-7; tentatively, D is TRBD1 (5 bases). The CDR3 spans 15 residues. Looked up from germline, CDR1 is SGHAT and CDR2 is FQNNGV. V lost 1 base to trimming and J lost 0 bases, with 10 bases between them. The CDR3 protein is CASSLGSRGSYEQYF. The DNA for the CDR3 is TGTGCCAGCAGCTTAGGGTCAAGGGGCTCCTACGAGCAGTACTTC.

The rearrangement uses TRBV6-1 and TRBJ1-6, with D tentatively TRBD1 (6 bases). Germline lookup yields CDR1 MNHNS and CDR2 SASEGT. The CDR3 is 15 residues long. For the CDR3, the DNA is TGTACCGGCAGTGAACCGGGACAAAGCCAACAACCCCTCCACTTT. The encoded protein is CTGSEPGQSQQPLHF.

This clone was picked up a small number of times. The junction departs from the called germline gene at one end, perhaps through a read error. This sequence joins TRBV11-2 and TRBJ2-2, with D perhaps matching TRBD2 (5 bases). Germline loops: CDR1 SGHAT, CDR2 FQNNGV. The CDR3 sequence is 13 residues long. DNA of the CDR3: TGTGCCAGCAGCGAACAATGGGCCGGGGAGCTGTTTTTC. It yields the protein CASSEQWAGELFF.

Ten or more counts support this clone. The rearrangement links TRBV15 to TRBJ2-1; the D is unclear. Germline V gene data show CDR1 as LNHNV and CDR2 as YYDKDF (reference sequence). This CDR3 region has 14 residues. Trimming took 3 bases from V and 2 from J, leaving 8 bases between them. The CDR3 region is CATSRGKAYNEQFF. CDR3 DNA: TGTGCCACCAGCAGGGGTAAAGCCTACAATGAGCAGTTCTTC.

This clone was found many times. The chain carries TRBV19 and TRBJ2-3; D possibly corresponds to TRBD2 (5 bases). CDR3 length equals 15 residues. V lost 3 bases to trimming and J lost 1 base, with 11 bases between them. Germline values: CDR1 LNHDA, CDR2 SQIVND (reference sequence). CDR3 region: CASSIRAGRTDTQYF. CDR3 DNA: TGTGCCAGTAGTATTAGGGCGGGTCGCACAGATACGCAGTATTTT. The full variable domain, completed using reference TRBV19 and TRBJ2-3, is DGGITQSPKYLFRKEGQNVTLSCEQNLNHDAMYWYRQDPGQGLRLIYYSQIVNDFQKGDIAEGYSVSREKKESFPLTVTSAQKNPTAFYLCASSIRAGRTDTQYFGPGTRLTVL.

The chain recombines TRBV5-1 with TRBJ1-1; D unresolved. The CDR3 consists of 13 residues. The V and J ends lost 0 bases and 7 bases respectively, with 10 bases between them. Germline V gives CDR1 SGHRS, CDR2 YFSETQ. Here the CDR3 reads CASSLESQFEAFF. CDR3 sequence (DNA): TGCGCCAGCAGCTTGGAATCCCAGTTTGAAGCTTTCTTT.

This clone was detected many times. Other DNA sequences from this sample encode an identical CDR3 as well. Here the CDR3 reads CASSPSSGSSYNEQFF. CDR3 sequence (DNA): TGTGCCAGCAGCCCCTCCAGCGGGAGCTCCTACAATGAGCAGTTCTTC. The rearrangement links TRBV7-8 to TRBJ2-1, with TRBD2 matching 8 bases. J was trimmed by 0 bases and V by 5 bases; bases with no gene match: 6. Germline CDR1 is SGHVS and CDR2 is FQNEAQ. This CDR3 is 16 amino acids long.

This clone has just a few counts. This chain joins TRBV6-1 and TRBJ1-6; 11 bases match TRBD1. V lost 10 bases, J lost 6 bases, and 5 bases stayed unmatched. CDR3 length: 14 residues. CDR1 and CDR2 (germline): MNHNS, SASEGT. The CDR3 nucleotides read TGTGCCACCGCGGGACAGGGGGTTAATTCACCCCTCCACTTT. It specifies CATAGQGVNSPLHF.

The chain links TRBV6-5 to TRBJ1-5; TRBD1 is a possible D gene (6 bases). Trimming pared 3 bases from V and 5 bases from J, leaving 8 bases between. The CDR3 is 13 residues long. Germline-derived CDR1 and CDR2 are MNHEY and SVGAGI. The CDR3, as DNA: TGTGCCAGCAGTTATGGACAGTATCAGCCCCAGCATTTT. Amino acids: CASSYGQYQPQHF.